This T cell receptor beta chain was obtained from a study of T cell repertoires in cytomegalovirus infection. Study findings and constraints: Ex vivo responses were dominated by HLA-C-restricted CMV-specific TCR beta clonotypes.

MiXCR, run by TCRdb on the reads, gives a single entry per CDR3 protein. The sample consists of tens of thousands of distinct CDR3 sequences, about 44% of them appearing once. This clonotype was counted between two and nine times. Its antigen remains unknown. Germline V lookup: CDR1 SGHTA, CDR2 FQGTGA. The ends lost 4 bases at V and 9 bases at J; junction bases unmatched: 9. The CDR3 is 16 amino acids. V is TRBV7-3 and J is TRBJ2-1, with 13 nucleotides matching TRBD2. The sequenced sample was CD8+ T cells from cultured PBMCs, obtained from culture after CMV antigen stimulation. This clonotype was sampled from a human donor in good health (CMV status not recorded). Some clones in this sample may be carry-over from other donors' samples. This CDR3 reads CASSSRLAGGFGEQFF. The CDR3 DNA sequence: TGTGCCAGCAGCTCCCGACTAGCGGGAGGATTTGGTGAGCAGTTCTTC.